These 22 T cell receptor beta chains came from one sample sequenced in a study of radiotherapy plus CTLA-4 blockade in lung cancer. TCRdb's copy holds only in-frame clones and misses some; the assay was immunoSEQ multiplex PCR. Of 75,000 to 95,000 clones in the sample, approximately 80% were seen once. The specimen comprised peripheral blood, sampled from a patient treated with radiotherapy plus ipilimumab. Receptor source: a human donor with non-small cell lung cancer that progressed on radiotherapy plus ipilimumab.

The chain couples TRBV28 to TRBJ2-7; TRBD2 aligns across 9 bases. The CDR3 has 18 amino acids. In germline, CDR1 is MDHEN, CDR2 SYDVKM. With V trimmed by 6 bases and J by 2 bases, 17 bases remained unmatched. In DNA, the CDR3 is TGTGCCAGCAGACGAGCCGGGACTAGCATGATCCGTCCCTACGAGCAGTACTTC. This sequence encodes CASRRAGTSMIRPYEQYF.

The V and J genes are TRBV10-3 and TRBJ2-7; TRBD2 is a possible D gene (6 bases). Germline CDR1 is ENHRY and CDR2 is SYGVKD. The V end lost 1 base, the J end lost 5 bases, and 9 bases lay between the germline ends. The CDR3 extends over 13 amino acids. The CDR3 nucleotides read TGTGCCATCAGTGAGTGGGGAGGCGACGAGCAGTACGTC. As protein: CAISEWGGDEQYV.

Here the CDR3 DNA reads TGTGCCAGCAGCCCTGGGGACAGGGGGCTTAGCACAGATACGCAGTATTTT. Its protein is CASSPGDRGLSTDTQYF. The gene calls are TRBV11-3 and TRBJ2-3; 12 bases are a match to TRBD1. This CDR3 is 17 amino acids long. V shed 5 bases, J shed 0 bases, and the junction held 6 bases outside the gene matches. Germline CDR1 and CDR2: SGHNT and YENEEA.

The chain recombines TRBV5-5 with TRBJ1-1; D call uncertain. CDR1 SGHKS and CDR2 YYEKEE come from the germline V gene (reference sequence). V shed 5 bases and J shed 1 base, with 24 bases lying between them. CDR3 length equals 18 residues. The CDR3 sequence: CASRPLSGPQPKNTEAFF. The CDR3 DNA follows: TGTGCCAGCAGACCCCTATCGGGCCCACAGCCAAAGAACACTGAAGCTTTCTTT. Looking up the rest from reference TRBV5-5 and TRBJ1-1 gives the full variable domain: DAGVTQSPTHLIKTRGQQVTLRCSPISGHKSVSWYQQVLGQGPQFIFQYYEKEERGRGNFPDRFSARQFPNYSSELNVNALLLGDSALYLCASRPLSGPQPKNTEAFFGQGTRLTVV.

CDR3 coding DNA: TGTGCCAGCAGTGAAATGCTAGCGGGAGGTAATGAGCAGTTCTTC. This sequence encodes CASSEMLAGGNEQFF. The J gene is TRBJ2-1, the V gene TRBV6-1; 11 bases are shared with TRBD2. The CDR3 contains 15 residues. V shed 2 bases, J shed 7 bases, and the junction held 4 bases outside the gene matches. Germline CDR1 is MNHNS and CDR2 is SASEGT.

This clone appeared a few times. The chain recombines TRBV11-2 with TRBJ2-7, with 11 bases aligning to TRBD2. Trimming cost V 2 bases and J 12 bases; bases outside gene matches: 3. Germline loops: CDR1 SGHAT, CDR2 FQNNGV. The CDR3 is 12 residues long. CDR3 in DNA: TGTGCCAGCAGCTTAACTAGCGGGAGTGTGTACGTC. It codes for CASSLTSGSVYV.

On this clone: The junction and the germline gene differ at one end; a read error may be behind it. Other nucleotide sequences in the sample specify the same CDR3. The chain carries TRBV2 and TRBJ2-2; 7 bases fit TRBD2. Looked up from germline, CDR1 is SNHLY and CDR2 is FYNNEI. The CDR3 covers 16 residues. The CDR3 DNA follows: TGCGCCAGCAGCGCCGGGGGTAGCGGGTCCACCGGGGAGCTGTTTTTT. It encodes CASSAGGSGSTGELFF.

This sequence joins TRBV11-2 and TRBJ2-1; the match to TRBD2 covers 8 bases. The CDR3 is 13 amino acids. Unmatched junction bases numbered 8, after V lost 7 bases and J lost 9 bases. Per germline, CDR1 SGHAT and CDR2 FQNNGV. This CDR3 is CASTLIRGGEQFF. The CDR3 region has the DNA TGTGCCAGCACCCTGATCCGGGGGGGTGAGCAGTTCTTC. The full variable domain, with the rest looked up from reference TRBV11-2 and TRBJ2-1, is EAGVAQSPRYKIIEKRQSVAFWCNPISGHATLYWYQQILGQGPKLLIQFQNNGVVDDSQLPKDRFSAERLKGVDSTLKIQPAKLEDSAVYLCASTLIRGGEQFFGPGTRLTVL.

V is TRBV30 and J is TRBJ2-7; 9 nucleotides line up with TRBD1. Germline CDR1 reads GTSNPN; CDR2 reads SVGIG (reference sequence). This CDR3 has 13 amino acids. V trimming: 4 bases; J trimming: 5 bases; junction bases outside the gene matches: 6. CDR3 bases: TGTGCCTGGAACAGGGGGCTTCGCAACGAGCAGTACTTC. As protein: CAWNRGLRNEQYF.

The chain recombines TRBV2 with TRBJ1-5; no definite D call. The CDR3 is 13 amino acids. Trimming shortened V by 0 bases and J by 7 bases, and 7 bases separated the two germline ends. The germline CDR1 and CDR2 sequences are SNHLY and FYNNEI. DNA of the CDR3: TGTGCCAGCAGTGAAGCGGAAAGGCAGCCCCAGCATTTT. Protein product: CASSEAERQPQHF.

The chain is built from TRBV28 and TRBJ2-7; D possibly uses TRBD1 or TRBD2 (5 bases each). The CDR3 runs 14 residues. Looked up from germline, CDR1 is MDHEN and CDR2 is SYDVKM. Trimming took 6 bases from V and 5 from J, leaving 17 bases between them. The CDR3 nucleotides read TGTGCCAGCAGCGCCGGGACGGCCCTCGACGAGCAGTACTTC. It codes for CASSAGTALDEQYF.

The CDR3 is CSVEGGRAYEQYF. The CDR3 coding sequence is TGCAGCGTTGAAGGCGGGAGGGCCTACGAGCAGTACTTC. This sequence joins TRBV29-1 and TRBJ2-7; 9 bases align to TRBD2. CDR1 is SQVTM and CDR2 is ANQGSEA in the germline V gene. Trimming took 1 base from V and 2 from J; bases not matched to a gene: 0. The CDR3 spans 13 residues.

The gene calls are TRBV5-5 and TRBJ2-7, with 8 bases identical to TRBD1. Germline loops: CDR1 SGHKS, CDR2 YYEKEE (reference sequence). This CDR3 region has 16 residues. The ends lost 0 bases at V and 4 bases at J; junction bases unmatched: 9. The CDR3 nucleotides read TGTGCCAGCAGCTTGGCAGGGGGCCGAGGGGGGTACGAGCAGTACGTC. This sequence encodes CASSLAGGRGGYEQYV.

CDR3 loop: CASSKSGSLDEQFF. The CDR3 nucleotides are TGTGCCAGCAGCAAAAGCGGGAGCTTAGATGAGCAGTTCTTC. The chain carries TRBV5-4 and TRBJ2-1; TRBD2 aligns across 8 bases. CDR1 and CDR2 from the germline V gene are SGHNT and YYREEE (reference sequence). This CDR3 region has 14 residues. With V trimmed by 4 bases and J by 8 bases, 8 bases remained unmatched.

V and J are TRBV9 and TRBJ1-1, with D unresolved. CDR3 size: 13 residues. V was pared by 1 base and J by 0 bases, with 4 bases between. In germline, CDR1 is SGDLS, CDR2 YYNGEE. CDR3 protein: CASSVMVNTEAFF. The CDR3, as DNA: TGTGCCAGCAGCGTAATGGTGAACACTGAAGCTTTCTTT.

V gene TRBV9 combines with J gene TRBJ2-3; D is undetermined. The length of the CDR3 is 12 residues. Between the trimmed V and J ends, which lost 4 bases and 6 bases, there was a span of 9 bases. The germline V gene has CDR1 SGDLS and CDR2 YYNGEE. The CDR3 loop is CASSTMDDTQYF. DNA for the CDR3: TGTGCCAGCAGCACGATGGACGATACGCAGTATTTT.

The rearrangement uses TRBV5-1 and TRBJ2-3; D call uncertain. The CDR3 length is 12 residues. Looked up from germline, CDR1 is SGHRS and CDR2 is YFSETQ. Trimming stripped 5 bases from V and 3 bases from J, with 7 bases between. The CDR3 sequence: CASREETDTQYF. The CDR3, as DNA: TGCGCCAGCAGAGAAGAAACAGATACGCAGTATTTT.

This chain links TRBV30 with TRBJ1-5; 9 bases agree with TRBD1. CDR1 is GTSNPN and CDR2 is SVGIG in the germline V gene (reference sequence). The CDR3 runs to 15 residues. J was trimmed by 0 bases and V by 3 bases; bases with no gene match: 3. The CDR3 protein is CAWSWGQGSNQPQHF. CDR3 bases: TGTGCCTGGAGCTGGGGACAGGGTAGCAATCAGCCCCAGCATTTT.

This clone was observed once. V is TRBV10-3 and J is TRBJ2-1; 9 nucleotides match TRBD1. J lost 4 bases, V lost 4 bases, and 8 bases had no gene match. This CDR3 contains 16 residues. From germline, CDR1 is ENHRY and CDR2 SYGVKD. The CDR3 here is CAISVAGQGGYNEQFF. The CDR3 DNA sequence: TGTGCCATCAGTGTTGCGGGACAGGGAGGGTACAATGAGCAGTTCTTC.

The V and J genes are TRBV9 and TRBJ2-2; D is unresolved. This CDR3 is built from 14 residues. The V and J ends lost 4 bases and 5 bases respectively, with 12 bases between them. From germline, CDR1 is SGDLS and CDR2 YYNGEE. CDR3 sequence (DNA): TGTGCCAGCAGCTCTACTATCGCGACCGGGGAGCTGTTTTTT. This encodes CASSSTIATGELFF.

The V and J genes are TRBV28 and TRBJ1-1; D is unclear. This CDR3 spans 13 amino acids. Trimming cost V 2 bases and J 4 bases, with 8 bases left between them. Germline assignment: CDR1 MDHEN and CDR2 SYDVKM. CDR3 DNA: TGTGCCAGCAGTTTAGTGGTGAGCACTGAAGCTTTCTTT. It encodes CASSLVVSTEAFF.

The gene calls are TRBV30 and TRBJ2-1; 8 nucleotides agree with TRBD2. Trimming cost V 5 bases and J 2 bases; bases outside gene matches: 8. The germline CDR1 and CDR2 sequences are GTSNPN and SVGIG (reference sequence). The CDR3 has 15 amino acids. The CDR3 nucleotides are TGTGCCTGGGGAGGGCCTAGCGGGCCCTACAATGAGCAGTTCTTC. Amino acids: CAWGGPSGPYNEQFF.